This TCR beta chain was recorded in a study of shared clonotypes between healthy human individuals. Study results and caveats: A few donors held approximately 4.6% of naive CD4 clonotypes in common.

Per the germline V gene, CDR1 is MNHNS and CDR2 is SASEGT. There are 14 residues in the CDR3. With 6 bases clipped from V and 4 bases from J, the junction kept 6 bases outside the gene matches. Comment on this clone: No antigen is known for it.

The method was immunoSEQ multiplex PCR; TCRdb's version includes in-frame clones alone and lacks a portion of them. The repertoire consists of about 2.4 million clones, with 80% to 95% occurring once and the leading ten covering 0.36%. The sequence was collected from a man between 18 and 29 years old in good health. Some clones in this sample may be carry-over from other donors' samples. Sequencing was performed on naive CD4+ T cells from PBMCs. Documented subset: CD45RA+ positively selected. The rearrangement joins TRBV6-1 to TRBJ2-5, with 9 positions matching TRBD1. CDR3 protein: CASRAGTGIETQYF. The CDR3 coding sequence is TGTGCCAGCAGAGCCGGGACAGGGATAGAGACCCAGTACTTC.